A single TCR beta chain is shown here with its context. The data derive from a study of glioma-infiltrating T cells after dendritic cell vaccination. As for time point: after dendritic cell vaccination, including at tumor progression/relapse. Only patients with spare fresh-frozen tumor and over two years of follow-up were included. Blood PBMC samples: pre-vaccination, two weeks post third vaccination, and at tumor progression. The repertoire was sequenced with immunoSEQ multiplex PCR; TCRdb's copy has only in-frame clones and lacks some. Of about 10,000 clones listed, 81% are singletons. This CDR3 spans 15 amino acids. The germline V gene encodes CDR1 LNHDA and CDR2 SQIVND (reference sequence). V lost 1 base to trimming and J lost 9 bases, with 18 bases between them.

Sequenced here: blood, sampled after dendritic cell vaccination. The gene calls are TRBV19 and TRBJ1-2; no definite D call. The receptor's source is a human donor with glioblastoma. The CDR3 protein is CASSIVATSTGSYTF. As DNA, the CDR3 is TGTGCCAGTAGTATAGTGGCCACCTCGACCGGGAGCTACACCTTC.